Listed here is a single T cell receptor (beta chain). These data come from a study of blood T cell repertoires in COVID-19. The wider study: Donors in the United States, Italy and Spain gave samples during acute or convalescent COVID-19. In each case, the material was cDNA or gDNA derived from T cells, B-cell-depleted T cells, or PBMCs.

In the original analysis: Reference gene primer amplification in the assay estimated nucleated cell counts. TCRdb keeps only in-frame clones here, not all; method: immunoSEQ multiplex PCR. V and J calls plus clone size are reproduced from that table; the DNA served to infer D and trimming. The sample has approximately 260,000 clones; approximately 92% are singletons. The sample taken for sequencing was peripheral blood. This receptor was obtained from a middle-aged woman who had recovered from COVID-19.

DNA of the CDR3: TGTGCCAGCAGCTCAGGGACAGGGGGGTCACCCCTCCACTTT. It encodes CASSSGTGGSPLHF. This chain uses TRBV7-3 with TRBJ1-6, with 11 bases aligning to TRBD1. The CDR3 length is 14 residues. The V and J ends lost 4 bases and 10 bases, in that order; junction bases with no gene match: 3. Germline lookup yields CDR1 SGHTA and CDR2 FQGTGA.